One and the same sample provided the 5 T cell receptor beta chains below, sequenced in a study of blood T cell repertoires in COVID-19. Some clones are missing from TCRdb's copy, which holds only in-frame ones; the method was immunoSEQ multiplex PCR. Of 150,000 to 180,000 clones listed, 75% to 85% were seen once; the top ten hold over 8%. The sequenced sample was peripheral blood. The source of these receptors is a woman aged 45-60 years with acute or convalescent COVID-19.

In its sample, this clone was seen a few times. V usage is TRBV28 and J usage is TRBJ2-7; perhaps TRBD2 as D (6 bases). CDR1 and CDR2 from the germline V gene are MDHEN and SYDVKM. V lost 6 bases and J 3 bases, leaving 18 bases between the germline ends. The CDR3 covers 15 residues. This CDR3 reads CASSSWGVSGYEQYF. The CDR3 nucleotides are TGTGCCAGCAGCTCTTGGGGGGTTTCGGGCTACGAGCAGTACTTC.

This chain links TRBV28 with TRBJ1-4; 7 nucleotides match TRBD1. Germline lookup yields CDR1 MDHEN and CDR2 SYDVKM. V was pared by 6 bases and J by 7 bases, with 11 bases of the junction left unmatched. There are 15 residues in the CDR3. Here the CDR3 reads CASSEGAGLAEKLFF. For the CDR3, the DNA is TGTGCCAGCAGCGAGGGGGCAGGGCTGGCTGAAAAACTGTTTTTT.

The V call is TRBV10-1, the J call TRBJ1-1; the D is unclear. The CDR3 loop spans 12 amino acids. CDR1 WNHNN and CDR2 SYGVQD come from the germline V gene (reference sequence). V was pared by 3 bases and J by 3 bases, with 5 bases between. In DNA, the CDR3 is TGCGCCAGCAGTGACGGGTACACTGAAGCTTTCTTT. Protein product: CASSDGYTEAFF.

J is TRBJ1-5 and V is TRBV2; the D gene is possibly TRBD1 (6 bases). The V gene lost 10 bases and the J gene lost 4 bases, with 20 bases spanning the gap. Germline loops: CDR1 SNHLY, CDR2 FYNNEI. There are 15 residues in the CDR3. CDR3 nucleotide sequence: TGTGCCACCCGCCGGAGGGGGGGCGAGAATCAGCCCCAGCATTTT. Protein: CATRRRGGENQPQHF.

This sequence joins TRBV7-9 and TRBJ1-2; D is unclear. The CDR3 totals 13 residues. CDR1 and CDR2 (germline): SEHNR, FQNEAQ (reference sequence). The V end was cut by 1 base, the J end by 2 bases, with 5 bases between. CDR3 sequence reads: CASSLDSNYGYTF. The CDR3 DNA reads as TGTGCCAGCAGCTTAGACTCGAACTATGGCTACACCTTC.